The sequence of this T cell receptor (beta chain) was determined in a study of blood T cell repertoires in COVID-19. Looking at the study overall: The United States, Italy and Spain supplied acute and convalescent COVID-19 samples. Sample material is recorded as cDNA or gDNA derived from T cells, B-cell-depleted T cells, or PBMCs.

As processed by the authors: Nucleated cell number was recorded as an estimate derived from reference gene primer amplification. Sequencing used immunoSEQ multiplex PCR; TCRdb keeps in-frame clones, though not all of them. V and J calls plus clone size are reproduced from that table; the DNA served to infer D and trimming. The sample includes approximately 260,000 clones, 79% of them seen just once. The CDR3 has 14 residues. Trimming removed 0 bases from V and 2 bases from J, with 9 bases in between. Per germline, CDR1 SGDLS and CDR2 YYNGEE. The chain carries TRBV9 and TRBJ2-7; the D gene is possibly TRBD2 (7 bases). The sequenced sample consisted of peripheral blood. The origin of this receptor is a woman in her forties with active or convalescent COVID-19. The CDR3 region is CASSVDGGPYEQYF. DNA of the CDR3: TGTGCCAGCAGCGTAGACGGGGGGCCCTACGAGCAGTACTTC.